These T cell receptor beta chains were read from a single sample in a study of CD8+ T cells in alopecia areata. The protocol was immunoSEQ multiplex PCR, while the TCRdb copy is restricted to in-frame clones and leaves out a portion. The repertoire holds about 280,000 clones, 55% to 70% seen once, with around 1.7% in the top ten. This material consisted of CD4+ T cells sorted from blood, taken at week 24, from a patient treated with tofacitinib. The receptor set was obtained from a human donor with alopecia areata. CDR3s include the opening cysteine and the closing phenylalanine or tryptophan. Each record gives: V gene, D gene, clone size, J gene, CDR3 DNA, CDR3 protein. A D gene is named only where the DNA matches it firmly. Part of the rows lack a size; the others show once, few, many or a class for expanded clones.

TRBV27	.	few	TRBJ2-3	TGTGCCAGCAGTTTATCGGCAGGGCTAACAGATACGCAGTATTTT	CASSLSAGLTDTQYF
TRBV2	TRBD1	.	TRBJ2-3	TGTGCCAGCAGTAGCGGACAGGGCGTCACAGATACGCAGTATTTT	CASSSGQGVTDTQYF
TRBV29-1	TRBD2	few	TRBJ2-3	TGCAGCGTGGAGGGGCTAGCGGGCACAGATACGCAGTATTTT	CSVEGLAGTDTQYF
TRBV28	.	once	TRBJ1-2	TGTGCCAGCAGTTTCGTTCAGGGGCCGTCCTATGGCTACACCTTC	CASSFVQGPSYGYTF
TRBV7-9	.	.	TRBJ1-2	TGTGCCAGCAGCTCGGACAGCTATGGCTACACCTTC	CASSSDSYGYTF
TRBV30	.	.	TRBJ1-2	TGTGCCTGGAGTGTAAGAGGTCAGGCCTATGGCTACACCTTC	CAWSVRGQAYGYTF
TRBV28	TRBD1	.	TRBJ1-1	TGTGCCAGCAGTGCCACTGGGACAGCCAAAGGCACTGAAGCTTTCTTT	CASSATGTAKGTEAFF
TRBV9	TRBD1	.	TRBJ1-2	TGTGCCAGCAGCCCAGGACAGGCCCCTTCCTATGGCTACACCTTC	CASSPGQAPSYGYTF
TRBV29-1	.	.	TRBJ1-6	TGCAGCGTCCAGGGGTACAATTCACCCCTCCACTTT	CSVQGYNSPLHF
TRBV9	.	.	TRBJ1-6	TGTGCCAGCAGCGTAGCCCATACAGGGAATTCACCCCTCCACTTT	CASSVAHTGNSPLHF
TRBV25-1	.	.	TRBJ2-7	TGTGCCAGCAGTGGTGGGGCCGGAACCTACGAGCAGTACTTC	CASSGGAGTYEQYF
TRBV2	.	.	TRBJ1-4	TGTGCCAGCAGCCAGGGCGGTGGACGGAGGGAACTGTTTTTT	CASSQGGGRRELFF
TRBV7-9	TRBD2	.	TRBJ2-3	TGTGCCAGCAGCTTAAATGTAGCGGGGGGCACAGATACGCAGTATTTT	CASSLNVAGGTDTQYF
TRBV6-6	TRBD1	few	TRBJ1-1	TGTGCCACCGCGATTGGGACAGCGAACACTGAAGCTTTCTTT	CATAIGTANTEAFF
TRBV30	.	.	TRBJ1-3	TGTGCCTGGAGTGTTCGGTTTGGTTCTGGAAACACCATATATTTT	CAWSVRFGSGNTIYF
TRBV29-1	.	.	TRBJ2-6	TGCAGCGTTCGACAGGGAGGGACCTCTGGGGCCAACGTCCTGACTTTC	CSVRQGGTSGANVLTF
TRBV29-1	TRBD1	.	TRBJ2-7	TGCAGCGTGCGACAGGGATCTTACGAGCAGTACTTC	CSVRQGSYEQYF
TRBV5-1	TRBD1	.	TRBJ1-5	TGCGCCAGCAGCCCGGACAGGCGGCAAAACTATAGCAATCAGCCCCAGCATTTT	CASSPDRRQNYSNQPQHF
TRBV28	.	.	TRBJ2-5	TGTGCCAGCAGTTCGCCGGGATTTGGTGAGACCCAGTACTTC	CASSSPGFGETQYF
TRBV25-1	TRBD1	.	TRBJ2-7	TGTGCCAGCAGTGACCCCGGGACAGGGGACTCCTACGAGCAGTACTTC	CASSDPGTGDSYEQYF
TRBV2	.	.	TRBJ1-2	TGTGCCAGCAGTGAACGGGGGGAAGGCGATGGCTACACCTTC	CASSERGEGDGYTF
TRBV30	.	.	TRBJ1-6	TGTGCCTGGAGCCCACCCCGACTGGGACCTAGTTCACCCCTCCACTTT	CAWSPPRLGPSSPLHF
TRBV6-5	TRBD1	few	TRBJ2-5	TGTGCCAGCAGTTACCAAGGGACAGGGAAGGAGACCCAGTACTTC	CASSYQGTGKETQYF
TRBV30	.	.	TRBJ1-2	TGTGCCTGGAGTGGAGGGCCCGGAGGCTATGGCTACACCTTC	CAWSGGPGGYGYTF